These T cell receptor beta chains were read from a single sample in a study of graft-versus-host responses after intestinal transplantation. Clones were sequenced by immunoSEQ multiplex PCR, and TCRdb holds only the in-frame ones, with some missing. The top ten clones hold around 0.49% of a sample with about 93,000 clones, about 93% of them seen once. These TCRs are of unknown antigen specificity. This specimen consisted of unstimulated CD8+ T cells sorted from spleen or lymph node cells, obtained before intestinal transplant. The source of these receptors is a human donor who received an intestinal transplant. Each CDR3 is given without its conserved first and last residue. Each record gives: V gene, D gene, J gene, CDR3 protein. The D gene is left open where the match is weak.

TRBV2,TRBD2,TRBJ2-5,ASRLAGETQY
TRBV9,-,TRBJ1-2,ASSVLPTIGYT
TRBV7-6,-,TRBJ1-1,ASRDTRENTEAF
TRBV25-1,TRBD2,TRBJ2-1,ASSEYRSGGQGEQF
TRBV27,-,TRBJ1-1,ASSLVQGNTEAF
TRBV6-5,-,TRBJ2-5,ASSYSGGAEETQY
TRBV7-2,TRBD2,TRBJ2-1,ASSILAALYNEQF
TRBV7-2,-,TRBJ2-1,ASSHPGNEQF
TRBV6-6,-,TRBJ1-1,ALRANGGSTEAF
TRBV19,-,TRBJ1-5,ASSSLGGQPQH
TRBV19,TRBD2,TRBJ2-7,ASSIAAGASYEQY
TRBV30,TRBD1,TRBJ2-1,AWSTPRDRVNDEQF
TRBV7-8,TRBD1,TRBJ2-7,ASSLPSTGQEYEQY
TRBV27,TRBD2,TRBJ2-3,ASSQPPPERKGGGVEASTDTQY
TRBV19,TRBD1,TRBJ2-7,ASAVRDREYEQY
TRBV4-3,-,TRBJ2-7,ASSQGTGSLAYEQY
TRBV13,-,TRBJ2-4,ASTNSKNIQY
TRBV29-1,-,TRBJ2-5,SVEDPDQETQY
TRBV2,-,TRBJ1-5,ASSEAREGSNQPQH
TRBV5-1,TRBD1,TRBJ2-1,ASSPAGTVYNEQF
TRBV5-1,-,TRBJ1-1,ASSLVGGVTEAF
TRBV5-1,TRBD2,TRBJ2-1,ASSLESLGLAALDEQF
TRBV29-1,TRBD1,-,SVDGQGVGYEQY
TRBV9,-,TRBJ2-1,ASSARSSSYNEQF